Listed below are T cell receptor beta chains from one sample, sequenced in a study of beta chain features in type 1 diabetes. The protocol was immunoSEQ multiplex PCR, while the TCRdb copy is restricted to in-frame clones and leaves out a portion. This table has 150,000 to 200,000 clones, roughly 59% appearing once. Material: naive CD4+ T cells from blood. All receptors come from a man under 40 with type 1 diabetes. Both conserved end residues are part of each CDR3. D genes are given only for firm matches. For some rows the clone size is stated as once, few or many, or as a class when expanded; others skip it.

TRBD1,NA,TRBV13,TRBJ2-3,TGTGCCAGCAGCCTCGGGGACAGGGGAAGCACAGATACGCAGTATTTT,CASSLGDRGSTDTQYF
TRBD1,NA,TRBV11-2,TRBJ2-3,TGTGCCAGCAGCCCTCCGGGACAGAGCACAGATACGCAGTATTTT,CASSPPGQSTDTQYF
NA,few,TRBV29-1,TRBJ1-2,TGCAGCGTTGAAGGGGAGGGGAGCGGAACTAACTATGGCTACACCTTC,CSVEGEGSGTNYGYTF
TRBD2,few,TRBV29-1,TRBJ2-7,TGCAGCGTTGATTCCGGGAGGAACGAGCAGTACTTC,CSVDSGRNEQYF
TRBD1,NA,TRBV28,TRBJ1-2,TGTGCCAGCAGCTCGGCAGGGACAGGGGATGGAGGCTACACCTTC,CASSSAGTGDGGYTF
NA,NA,TRBV19,TRBJ2-7,TGTGCCAGTACGGGCCGCTCCTACGAGCAGTACTTC,CASTGRSYEQYF
TRBD1,few,TRBV29-1,TRBJ1-2,TGCAGCGTTCCTAGGGCAGGGGGCGTCGGGTATGGCTACACCTTC,CSVPRAGGVGYGYTF
NA,few,TRBV11-2,TRBJ2-3,TGTGCCAGCAGCCCCGAAGGCGGGGCTAGCACAGATACGCAGTATTTT,CASSPEGGASTDTQYF
NA,few,TRBV20-1,TRBJ2-3,TGCAGTGCCTTAGTTGATACGCAGTATTTT,CSALVDTQYF
NA,once,TRBV7-9,TRBJ1-6,TGTGCCAGCAGCTTAACCGGGGAGCTCCACTTT,CASSLTGELHF
NA,NA,TRBV2,TRBJ2-3,TGTGCCAGCAGTGAAGGGGGGGATACGCAGTATTTT,CASSEGGDTQYF
TRBD2,NA,TRBV30,TRBJ2-1,TGTGCCTGGAGTGTGGCCCGGACTAGCGGGGGATACAATGAGCAGTTCTTC,CAWSVARTSGGYNEQFF
NA,NA,TRBV29-1,TRBJ1-2,TGCAGCGTTGTGACAGCTATCCGGGGAGGCTACACCTTC,CSVVTAIRGGYTF
TRBD1,NA,TRBV29-1,TRBJ2-1,TGCAGCGTTGAACTGGTTGGGACAGGGTACTACAATGAGCAGTTCTTC,CSVELVGTGYYNEQFF
NA,few,TRBV5-1,TRBJ2-6,TGCGCCAGCAGCTCACAGAACGTCCTGACTTTC,CASSSQNVLTF
TRBD2,NA,TRBV4-3,TRBJ2-5,TGCGCCAGCAGCCAAGGGGCTAGCGGGGGGCCAGAGACCCAGTACTTC,CASSQGASGGPETQYF
NA,few,TRBV30,TRBJ2-3,TGTGCCTGGAATAGACAGGGAGGGTCAGATACGCAGTATTTT,CAWNRQGGSDTQYF
NA,NA,TRBV21-1,TRBJ2-5,TGTGCCAGCAGCAAAGCGAACAGGCTGCAAGAGACCCAGTACTTC,CASSKANRLQETQYF
TRBD2,few,TRBV6-1,TRBJ2-5,TGTGCCAGCAGGCCGGCCGGGGGGGAGACCCAGTACTTC,CASRPAGGETQYF
TRBD1,NA,TRBV29-1,TRBJ2-1,TGCAGCTCACGTCAGCGACAGGGTGGTCATGAGCAGTTCTTC,CSSRQRQGGHEQFF
NA,NA,TRBV5-6,TRBJ2-7,TGTGCCAGCAGCCCCCAGGCATCTCAGGGCTACGAGCAGTACTTC,CASSPQASQGYEQYF
NA,few,TRBV30,TRBJ1-2,TGTGCCTGGAAAGACCTGACTAACTATGGCTACACCTTC,CAWKDLTNYGYTF
NA,few,TRBV29-1,TRBJ2-4,TGCAGCGTTCGGGGCCTGGGAAACATTCAGTACTTC,CSVRGLGNIQYF
NA,NA,TRBV29-1,TRBJ2-2,TGCAGCGTTGAGGAGGGTATGACCGGGGAGCTGTTTTTT,CSVEEGMTGELFF
NA,NA,TRBV29-1,TRBJ2-6,TGCAGCGTGGAAACCTCTGGGGCCAACGTCCTGACTTTC,CSVETSGANVLTF
NA,few,TRBV29-1,TRBJ1-2,TGCAGCGTTGAATTACCCTCTAACTATGGCTACACCTTC,CSVELPSNYGYTF
NA,NA,TRBV25-1,TRBJ2-1,TGTGCCAGCAGTGACCGGGACTTAGCGTTCTTC,CASSDRDLAFF
NA,NA,TRBV7-2,TRBJ1-6,TGTGCCAGCAGCTTGGATTATAATTCACCCCTCCACTTT,CASSLDYNSPLHF
TRBD2,NA,TRBV10-2,TRBJ2-5,TGCGCCAGCAGTGATGCCTGGACTAGCGGGGCGGTTCGAGAGACCCAGTACTTC,CASSDAWTSGAVRETQYF
NA,few,TRBV7-9,TRBJ1-4,TGTGCCAGCAGCGCCGGGACTGAGAATGAAAAACTGTTTTTT,CASSAGTENEKLFF
TRBD1,NA,TRBV5-6,TRBJ2-7,TGTGCCAGCAGCACCACCTGGGACAGGTCTTCCCACGAGCAGTACTTC,CASSTTWDRSSHEQYF
NA,NA,TRBV9,TRBJ1-2,TGTGCCAGCAGCGTAGACGGCTATGGCTACACCTTC,CASSVDGYGYTF
NA,NA,TRBV2,TRBJ2-5,TGTGCCAGCGGAATGTGGATGCCTCAAGAGACCCAGTACTTC,CASGMWMPQETQYF
NA,NA,TRBV30,TRBJ1-6,TGTGCCTGGACCGGACAGACCAATTCACCCCTCCACTTT,CAWTGQTNSPLHF
NA,few,TRBV5-1,TRBJ1-5,TGCGCCAGCAGCTTGGGACAGAATAGCAATCAGCCCCAGCATTTT,CASSLGQNSNQPQHF
TRBD1,NA,TRBV4-1,TRBJ1-1,TGCGCCAGCAGTCAATCTGAGGACAGGTATACTGAAGCTTTCTTT,CASSQSEDRYTEAFF
NA,NA,TRBV2,TRBJ2-4,TGTGCCAGCAGAGATAGCGGTCTAGCCAAAAACATTCAGTACTTC,CASRDSGLAKNIQYF
NA,NA,TRBV9,TRBJ2-3,TGTGCCAGCAGCGTACAGGATCGTAGCACAGATACGCAGTATTTT,CASSVQDRSTDTQYF
TRBD1,NA,TRBV9,TRBJ1-2,TGTGCCAGCAGCCAAACAGGGGGCGCATTAAGCTATGGCTACACCTTC,CASSQTGGALSYGYTF
TRBD2,NA,TRBV10-2,TRBJ2-5,TGCGCCAGCAGGGAGAGCGGGAGGATCCAAGAGACCCAGTACTTC,CASRESGRIQETQYF
NA,NA,TRBV29-1,TRBJ2-7,TGCAGCGTTGAACAGGGGAGCGACGAGCAGTACTTC,CSVEQGSDEQYF
TRBD1,NA,TRBV23-1,TRBJ1-5,TGCGCCAGCAGTCAACCCGCCAGGGGGCATCAGCCCCAGCATTTT,CASSQPARGHQPQHF